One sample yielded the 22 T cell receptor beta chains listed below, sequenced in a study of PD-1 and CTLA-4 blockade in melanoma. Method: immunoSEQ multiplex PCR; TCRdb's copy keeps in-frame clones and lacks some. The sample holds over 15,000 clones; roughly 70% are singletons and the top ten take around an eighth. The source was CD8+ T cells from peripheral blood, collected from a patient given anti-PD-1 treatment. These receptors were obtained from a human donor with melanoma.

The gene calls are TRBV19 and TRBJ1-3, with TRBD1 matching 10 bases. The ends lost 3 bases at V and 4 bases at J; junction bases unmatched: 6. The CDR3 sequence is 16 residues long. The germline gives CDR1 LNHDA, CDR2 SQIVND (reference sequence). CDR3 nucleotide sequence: TGTGCCAGTAGTATCCCGGGACAGGGGCCCGGAAACACCATATATTTT. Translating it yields CASSIPGQGPGNTIYF.

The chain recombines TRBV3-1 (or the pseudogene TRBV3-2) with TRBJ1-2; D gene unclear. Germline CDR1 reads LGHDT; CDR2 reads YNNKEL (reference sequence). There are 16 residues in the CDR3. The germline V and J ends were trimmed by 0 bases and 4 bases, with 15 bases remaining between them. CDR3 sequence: CASSQDEAGDIYGYTF. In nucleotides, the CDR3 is TGTGCCAGCAGCCAAGATGAGGCAGGCGATATCTATGGCTACACCTTC.

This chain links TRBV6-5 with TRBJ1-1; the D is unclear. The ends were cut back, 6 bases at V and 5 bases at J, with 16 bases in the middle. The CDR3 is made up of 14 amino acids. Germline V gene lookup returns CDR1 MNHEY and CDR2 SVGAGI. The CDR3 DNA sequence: TGTGCCAGCAGGAAGACACGGGAACGGACTGAAGCTTTCTTT. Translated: CASRKTRERTEAFF.

The CDR3 loop is CATSEPSTSGRAYSYNEQFF. CDR3 coding DNA: TGTGCCACCAGTGAACCGTCGACTAGCGGGAGGGCGTATTCCTACAATGAGCAGTTCTTC. The genes are TRBV24-1 and TRBJ2-1; TRBD2 aligns across 14 bases. V lost 4 bases and J lost 1; bases outside the gene matches: 11. The CDR3 is made up of 20 amino acids. Germline assignment: CDR1 KGHDR and CDR2 SFDVKD.

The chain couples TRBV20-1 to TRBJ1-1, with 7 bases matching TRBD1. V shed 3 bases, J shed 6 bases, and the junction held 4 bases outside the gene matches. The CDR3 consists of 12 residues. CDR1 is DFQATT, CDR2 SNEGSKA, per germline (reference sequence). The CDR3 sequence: CSASRQGAEAFF. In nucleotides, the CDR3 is TGCAGTGCTAGTCGACAGGGCGCTGAAGCTTTCTTT.

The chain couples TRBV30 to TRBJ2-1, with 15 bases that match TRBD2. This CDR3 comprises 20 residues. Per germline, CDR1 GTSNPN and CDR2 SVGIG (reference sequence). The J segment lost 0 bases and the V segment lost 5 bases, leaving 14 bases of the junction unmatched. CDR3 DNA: TGTGCCTGGCCGACACCGGGACTAGCGGGAGGATTTAGCTCCTACAATGAGCAGTTCTTC. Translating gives CAWPTPGLAGGFSSYNEQFF.

The CDR3 bases are TGTGCCAGCAGTTACGAGAGAGGCAATGAGCAGTTCTTC. Translated: CASSYERGNEQFF. The chain couples TRBV6-5 to TRBJ2-1, with D hard to call. Trimming stripped 2 bases from V and 6 bases from J, with 8 bases between. The CDR3 contains 13 residues. The germline gives CDR1 MNHEY, CDR2 SVGAGI.

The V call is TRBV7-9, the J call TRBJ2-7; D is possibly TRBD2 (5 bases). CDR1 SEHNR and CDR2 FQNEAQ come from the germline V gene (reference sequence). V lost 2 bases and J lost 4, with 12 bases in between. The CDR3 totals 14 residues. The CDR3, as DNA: TGTGCCAGCAGCTTAAGAGGGAGTTGGTACGAGCAGTACTTC. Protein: CASSLRGSWYEQYF. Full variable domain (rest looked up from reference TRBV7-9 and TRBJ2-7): DTGVSQNPRHKITKRGQNVTFRCDPISEHNRLYWYRQTLGQGPEFLTYFQNEAQLEKSRLLSDRFSAERPKGSFSTLEIQRTEQGDSAMYLCASSLRGSWYEQYFGPGTRLTVT.

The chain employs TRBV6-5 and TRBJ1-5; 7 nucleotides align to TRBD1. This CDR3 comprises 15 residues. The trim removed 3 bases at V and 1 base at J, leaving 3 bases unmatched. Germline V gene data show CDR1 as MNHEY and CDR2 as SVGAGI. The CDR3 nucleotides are TGTGCCAGCAGTTATCGACAGGGAAGCAATCAGCCCCAGCATTTT. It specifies CASSYRQGSNQPQHF.

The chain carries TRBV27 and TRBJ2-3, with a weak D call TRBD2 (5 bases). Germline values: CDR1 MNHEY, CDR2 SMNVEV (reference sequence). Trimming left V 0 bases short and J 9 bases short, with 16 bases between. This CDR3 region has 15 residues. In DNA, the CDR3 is TGTGCCAGCAGTTTATCCCCCCTTATGGCGGGCACGCAGTATTTT. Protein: CASSLSPLMAGTQYF.

CDR3 residues: CASSGDAGTDTQYF. For the CDR3, the DNA is TGTGCCAGCAGCGGCGACGCCGGCACAGATACGCAGTATTTT. The chain uses TRBV7-6 and TRBJ2-3; D gene ambiguous. Germline assignment: CDR1 SGHVS and CDR2 FNYEAQ. CDR3 length: 14 residues. Trimming stripped 5 bases from V and 1 base from J, with 10 bases between.

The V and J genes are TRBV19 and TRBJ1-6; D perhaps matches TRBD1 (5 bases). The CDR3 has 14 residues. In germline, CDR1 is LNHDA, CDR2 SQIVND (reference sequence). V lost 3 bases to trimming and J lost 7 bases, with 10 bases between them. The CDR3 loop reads CASSIVQANSPLHF. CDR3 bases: TGTGCCAGTAGTATTGTACAGGCGAATTCACCCCTCCACTTT.

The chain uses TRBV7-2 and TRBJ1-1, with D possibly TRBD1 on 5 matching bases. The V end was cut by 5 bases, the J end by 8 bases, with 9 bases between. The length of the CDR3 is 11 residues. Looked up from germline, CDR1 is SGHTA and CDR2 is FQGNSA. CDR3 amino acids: CASSGGVEAFF. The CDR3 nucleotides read TGTGCCAGCAGCGGGGGGGTAGAAGCTTTCTTT.

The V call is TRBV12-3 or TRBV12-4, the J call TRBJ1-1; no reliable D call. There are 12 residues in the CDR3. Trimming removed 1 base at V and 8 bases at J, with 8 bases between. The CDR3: CASSLGLEEAFF. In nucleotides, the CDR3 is TGTGCCAGCAGTTTAGGACTGGAAGAAGCTTTCTTT.

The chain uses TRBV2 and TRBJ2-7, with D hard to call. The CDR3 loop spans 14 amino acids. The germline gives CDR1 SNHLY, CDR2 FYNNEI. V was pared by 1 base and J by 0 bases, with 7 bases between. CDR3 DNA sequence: TGTGCCAGCAGTGAAGGTGGAAGCTCCTACGAGCAGTACTTC. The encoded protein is CASSEGGSSYEQYF.

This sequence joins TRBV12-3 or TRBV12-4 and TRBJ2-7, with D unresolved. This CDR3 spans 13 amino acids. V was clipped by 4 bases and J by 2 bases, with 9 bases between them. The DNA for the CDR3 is TGTGCCAGCAGTTCAGAGGAAACCTACGAGCAGTACTTC. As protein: CASSSEETYEQYF.

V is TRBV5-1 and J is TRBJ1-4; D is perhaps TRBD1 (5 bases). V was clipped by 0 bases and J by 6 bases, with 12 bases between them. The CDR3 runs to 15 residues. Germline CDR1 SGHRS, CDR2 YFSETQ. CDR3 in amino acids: CASSLAEGRYEKLFF. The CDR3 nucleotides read TGCGCCAGCAGCTTGGCCGAGGGACGGTATGAAAAACTGTTTTTT. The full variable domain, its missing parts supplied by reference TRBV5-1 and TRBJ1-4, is KAGVTQTPRYLIKTRGQQVTLSCSPISGHRSVSWYQQTPGQGLQFLFEYFSETQRNKGNFPGRFSGRQFSNSRSEMNVSTLELGDSALYLCASSLAEGRYEKLFFGSGTQLSVL.

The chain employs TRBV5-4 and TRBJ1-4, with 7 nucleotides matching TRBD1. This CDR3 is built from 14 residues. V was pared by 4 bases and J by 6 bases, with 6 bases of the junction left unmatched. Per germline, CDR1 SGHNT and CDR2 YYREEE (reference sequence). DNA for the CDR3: TGTGCCAGCAGCCAGACAGGGTCGGATGAAAAACTGTTTTTT. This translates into CASSQTGSDEKLFF.

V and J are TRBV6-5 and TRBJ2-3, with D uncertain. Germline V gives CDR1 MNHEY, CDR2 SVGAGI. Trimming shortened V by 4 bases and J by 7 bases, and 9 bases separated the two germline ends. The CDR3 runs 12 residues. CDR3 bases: TGTGCCAGCAGTTTAACCTGGCATACGCAGTATTTT. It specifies CASSLTWHTQYF.

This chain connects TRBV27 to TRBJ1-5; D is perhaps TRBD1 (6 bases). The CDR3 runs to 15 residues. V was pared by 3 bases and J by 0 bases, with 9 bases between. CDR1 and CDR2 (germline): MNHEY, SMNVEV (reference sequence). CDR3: CASSFSGVSNQPQHF. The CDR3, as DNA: TGTGCCAGCAGTTTCTCAGGGGTTAGCAATCAGCCCCAGCATTTT.

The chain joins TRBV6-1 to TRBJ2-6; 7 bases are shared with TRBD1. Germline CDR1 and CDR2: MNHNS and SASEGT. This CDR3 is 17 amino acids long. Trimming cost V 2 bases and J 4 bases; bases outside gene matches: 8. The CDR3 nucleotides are TGTGCCAGCAGTGAACGTGACAGGGAAGACGGGGCCAACGTCCTGACTTTC. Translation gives CASSERDREDGANVLTF.

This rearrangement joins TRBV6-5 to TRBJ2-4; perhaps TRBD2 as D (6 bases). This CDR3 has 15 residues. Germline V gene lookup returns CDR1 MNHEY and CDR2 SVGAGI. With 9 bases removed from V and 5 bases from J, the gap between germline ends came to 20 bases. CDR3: CASAHGGGWENIQYF. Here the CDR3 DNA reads TGTGCCAGTGCCCATGGAGGAGGGTGGGAAAACATTCAGTACTTC.